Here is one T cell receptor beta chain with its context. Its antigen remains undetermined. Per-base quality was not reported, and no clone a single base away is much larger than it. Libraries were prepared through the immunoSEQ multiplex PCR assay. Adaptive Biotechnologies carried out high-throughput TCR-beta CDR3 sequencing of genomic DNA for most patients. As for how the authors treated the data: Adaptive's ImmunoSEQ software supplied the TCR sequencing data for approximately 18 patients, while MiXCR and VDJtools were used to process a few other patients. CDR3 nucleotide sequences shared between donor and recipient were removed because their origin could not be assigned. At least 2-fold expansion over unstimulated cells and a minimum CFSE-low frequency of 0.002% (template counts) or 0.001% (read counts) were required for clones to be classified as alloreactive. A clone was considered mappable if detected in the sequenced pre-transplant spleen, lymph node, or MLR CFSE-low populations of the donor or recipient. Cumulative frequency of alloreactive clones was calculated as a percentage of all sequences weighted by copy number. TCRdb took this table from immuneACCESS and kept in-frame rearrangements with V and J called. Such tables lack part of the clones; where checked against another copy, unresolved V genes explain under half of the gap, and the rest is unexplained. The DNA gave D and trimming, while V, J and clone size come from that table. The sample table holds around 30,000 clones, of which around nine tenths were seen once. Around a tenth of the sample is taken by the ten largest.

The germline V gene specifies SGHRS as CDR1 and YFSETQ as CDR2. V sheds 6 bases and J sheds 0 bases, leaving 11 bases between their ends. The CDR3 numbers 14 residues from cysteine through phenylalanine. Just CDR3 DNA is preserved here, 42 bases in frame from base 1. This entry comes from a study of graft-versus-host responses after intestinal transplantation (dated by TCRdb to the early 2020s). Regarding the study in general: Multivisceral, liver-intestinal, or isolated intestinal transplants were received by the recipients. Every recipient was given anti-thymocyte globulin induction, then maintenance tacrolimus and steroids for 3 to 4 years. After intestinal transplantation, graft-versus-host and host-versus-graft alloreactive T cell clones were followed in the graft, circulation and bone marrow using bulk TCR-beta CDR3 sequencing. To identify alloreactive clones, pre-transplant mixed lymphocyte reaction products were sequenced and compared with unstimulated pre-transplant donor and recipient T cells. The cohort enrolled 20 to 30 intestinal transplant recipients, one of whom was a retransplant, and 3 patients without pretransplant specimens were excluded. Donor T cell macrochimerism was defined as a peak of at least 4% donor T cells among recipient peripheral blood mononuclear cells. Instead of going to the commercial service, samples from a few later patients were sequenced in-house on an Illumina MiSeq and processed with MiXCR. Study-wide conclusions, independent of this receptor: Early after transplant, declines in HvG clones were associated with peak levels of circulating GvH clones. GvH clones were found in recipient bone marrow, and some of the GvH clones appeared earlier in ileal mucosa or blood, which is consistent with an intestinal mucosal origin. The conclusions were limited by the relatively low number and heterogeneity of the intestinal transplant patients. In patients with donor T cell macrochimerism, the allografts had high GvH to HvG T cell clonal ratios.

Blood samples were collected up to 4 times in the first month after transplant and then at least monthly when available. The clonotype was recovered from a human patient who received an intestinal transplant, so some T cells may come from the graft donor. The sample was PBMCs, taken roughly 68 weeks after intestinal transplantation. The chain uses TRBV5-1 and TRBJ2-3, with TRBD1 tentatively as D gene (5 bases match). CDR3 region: CASTRVSSTDTQYF. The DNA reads TGCGCCAGCACCAGGGTGTCTAGCACAGATACGCAGTATTTT.